The clone carrying this T cell receptor beta chain was counted many times. Antigen unknown. Ophthalmopathy donors' eye disease showed moderate-to-severe activity, CAS of at least 3, NOSPECS of at least 4 and duration under 3 months. Each diagnosis was determined on the basis of clinical symptoms, serum thyroxine, TRAb, thyroid ultrasound and orbital computed tomography. Sampling about 9.7 ml of fresh peripheral blood provided the PBMCs. The source of the sample is a study of Graves' ophthalmopathy and Graves' hyperthyroidism. The study amplified TCR beta CDR3 regions using RNA transcripts. First-round RT-PCR with HTBI primers preceded a second-round multiplex PCR. Using its own MiXCR run on the multiplex PCR reads, TCRdb lists one record per CDR3 protein. The sample records 340,000 or so distinct CDR3 sequences, 15% to 20% being singletons. Germline V lookup: CDR1 MGHRA, CDR2 YSYEKL. V gave up 0 bases and J gave up 6 bases, with 18 bases separating them. The CDR3 consists of 18 residues.

Study findings and constraints: Blood also contained most of the expanded thyroid clonotypes above 0.001 frequency.

The clonotype comes from an adult man with Graves' ophthalmopathy. Sequencing was done on a sample of peripheral blood. The V gene is TRBV4-1, the J gene TRBJ1-6; D might be TRBD1 (5 bases). The CDR3 region is CASSQDRGRANLNSPLHF. The CDR3 bases are TGCGCCAGCAGCCAAGACCGGGGCAGGGCGAACCTTAATTCACCCCTCCACTTT.